Listed below are T cell receptor beta chains from one sample, sequenced in a study of blood T cell repertoires in COVID-19. Assay used: immunoSEQ multiplex PCR; TCRdb lists only in-frame clones, some missing. Of fewer than 350,000 clones listed, about 86% were seen once; the top ten hold 2.5% to 3%. Sequenced sample: peripheral blood. The origin of the receptors is a woman in her fifties or sixties with active or convalescent COVID-19. The CDR3 runs from the conserved cysteine through the conserved F or W. The D gene is left open where the match is weak. A row's size may be missing; if present it is once, few, many or a size class.

>TRBJ2-1|TRBV7-3|TRBD2|NA
TGTGCCAGCAGCGGTAGCGGGGGGGCTTACAATGAGCAGTTCTTC
CASSGSGGAYNEQFF
>TRBJ1-3|TRBV7-2|NA|NA
TGTGCCAGCAGCTTACAGGCAGGGCGCGGAAACACCATATATTTT
CASSLQAGRGNTIYF
>TRBJ1-4|TRBV7-9|NA|NA
TGTGCCAGCAGTTTAGGGGCTGGTTCTTCCCCTGGGTTTGAAAAACTGTTTTTT
CASSLGAGSSPGFEKLFF
>TRBJ2-1|TRBV19|NA|NA
TGTGCCAGTAGTACGATTCTCGGGAGTAATGAGCAGTTCTTC
CASSTILGSNEQFF
>TRBJ1-2|TRBV5-6|TRBD1|NA
TGTGCCAGCAGTTGGGGGACAGCGGTCTGGGGTGGCTACACCTTC
CASSWGTAVWGGYTF
>TRBJ2-1|TRBV5-1|TRBD1|NA
TGCGCCAGCGGCGACCGGACAGGGGTCTACAATGAGCAGTTCTTC
CASGDRTGVYNEQFF
>TRBJ2-7|TRBV4-2|NA|NA
TGTGCCAGCAGCCAAGATAGGGGCCCTTACGAGCAGTACTTC
CASSQDRGPYEQYF
>TRBJ1-2|TRBV7-2|NA|NA
TGTGCCAGCAGCTCGCCGGGACAAGTGTACTATGGCTACACCTTC
CASSSPGQVYYGYTF
>TRBJ1-3|TRBV29-1|TRBD1|NA
TGCAGCGTTGGAGCGACAGGGAGAGGAAACACCATATATTTT
CSVGATGRGNTIYF
>TRBJ1-2|TRBV2|TRBD1|NA
TGTGCCAGCATCAGCCGGGACAGCCTAATACGTGGATATGGCTACACCTTC
CASISRDSLIRGYGYTF
>TRBJ1-2|TRBV6-5|NA|NA
TGTGCCAGCAGGGGGCCTAACTATGGCTACACCTTC
CASRGPNYGYTF
>TRBJ1-1|TRBV5-1|TRBD1|NA
TGCGCCAGCAGCTCGACAGGGGATAGGAACACTGAAGCTTTCTTT
CASSSTGDRNTEAFF
>TRBJ2-3|TRBV7-2|TRBD2|NA
TGTGCCAGCAGCTTAGATCGGGCTAGCGGAGATACGCAGTATTTT
CASSLDRASGDTQYF
>TRBJ1-1|TRBV7-3|TRBD1|NA
TGTGCCAGCAGCTCGGCAGGGGGCCACACTGAAGCTTTCTTT
CASSSAGGHTEAFF
>TRBJ1-4|TRBV4-2|NA|NA
TGTGCCAGCAGCCAAGTGGCGGGGGTGGGGGAAAAACTGTTTTTT
CASSQVAGVGEKLFF
>TRBJ2-2|TRBV28|TRBD1|NA
TGTGCCAGCAGTACAGGACAGGGCCCCCTCGGGGAGCTGTTTTTT
CASSTGQGPLGELFF
>TRBJ1-3|TRBV6-6|TRBD1|NA
TGTGCCAGCAGTTACCGGACAGGGGGAAACACCATATATTTT
CASSYRTGGNTIYF
>TRBJ2-1|TRBV27|TRBD2|NA
TGTGCCAGCAGTTTGTTCGCGGTAGCGGGACACAATGAGCAGTTCTTC
CASSLFAVAGHNEQFF
>TRBJ2-5|TRBV4-1|NA|NA
TGCGCCAGCAGCCAGAGGCAGGGGCGAGAGACCCAGTACTTC
CASSQRQGRETQYF
>TRBJ1-4|TRBV5-1|NA|NA
TGCGCCAGCAGCTTGGAACCAGGTTTCATCGAAAAACTGTTTTTT
CASSLEPGFIEKLFF
>TRBJ1-1|TRBV19|NA|NA
TGTGCCAGTAGTATAACCAGGGGCTGGTGGGACACTGAAGCTTTCTTT
CASSITRGWWDTEAFF
>TRBJ1-5|TRBV2|NA|NA
TGTGCCAGCAGCCCGTCTCATCAGCCCCAGCATTTT
CASSPSHQPQHF
>TRBJ1-5|TRBV12-5|TRBD1|few
TGTGCTAGTGGTTACCACAGGGGGCCCCAGCATTTT
CASGYHRGPQHF
>TRBJ1-2|TRBV25-1|NA|NA
TGTGCCAGCAGTGACGGGGACAAAACTAACTATGGCTACACCTTC
CASSDGDKTNYGYTF
>TRBJ2-1|TRBV11-2|TRBD1|NA
TGTGCCAGCAGCTTAGGAGGGACAGGGGCCTACAATGAGCAGTTCTTC
CASSLGGTGAYNEQFF
>TRBJ2-2|TRBV2|TRBD2|NA
TGTGCCAGCAGTGGGGGGAGGGCAGGGAACACCGGGGAGCTGTTTTTT
CASSGGRAGNTGELFF
>TRBJ1-4|TRBV19|NA|NA
TGTGCCAGTAGTACAGGGTGGGTTGAAAAACTGTTTTTT
CASSTGWVEKLFF
>TRBJ1-4|TRBV18|TRBD1|NA
TGTGCCAGCGCCGGGACAGGGATGGAAAAACTGTTTTTT
CASAGTGMEKLFF
>TRBJ2-3|TRBV3-1/TRBV3-2|NA|NA
TGTGCCAGCAGCCAAGTATACAGAGATACGCAGTATTTT
CASSQVYRDTQYF
>TRBJ1-1|TRBV19|NA|few
TGTGCCAGTAGTACTTACAGGGTCATGAACACTGAAGCTTTCTTT
CASSTYRVMNTEAFF
>TRBJ1-6|TRBV2|TRBD1|NA
TGTGCCAGCAGGCTAACAGGGGGCGAGTCGTCACCCCTCCACTTT
CASRLTGGESSPLHF
>TRBJ1-1|TRBV9|NA|NA
TGTGCCAGCAGCAGTAGATTGAACACTGAAGCTTTCTTT
CASSSRLNTEAFF
>TRBJ2-3|TRBV5-6|TRBD2|NA
TGTGCCAGCAGCTGGCGGGGGGGCACAGATACGCAGTATTTT
CASSWRGGTDTQYF
>TRBJ1-2|TRBV7-9|TRBD1|NA
TGTGCCAGCAGAGTCCCGGGACAGGGGCCTAGGGGCTACACCTTC
CASRVPGQGPRGYTF
>TRBJ1-4|TRBV4-1|NA|NA
TGCGCCAGCAGCCCCCAGGGTGAGACTAATGAAAAACTGTTTTTT
CASSPQGETNEKLFF
>TRBJ1-3|TRBV6-5|NA|once
TGTGCCAGCAGTTATGGGCTTTCAGGAAACACCATATATTTT
CASSYGLSGNTIYF
>TRBJ1-1|TRBV7-9|NA|NA
TGTGCCAGCAGCTTAGTAGAGAACACTGAAGCTTTCTTT
CASSLVENTEAFF